These 26 T cell receptor beta chains originate from one sample sequenced in a study of breast tumors, draining lymph nodes, adjacent tissues. MiXCR, applied by TCRdb to the multiplex PCR reads, yields one record per CDR3 protein. This table holds some 53,000 distinct CDR3 sequences, roughly 41% found once. Sequences were obtained from breast tumor tissue. Receptors were obtained from a female donor with breast cancer. Some clones in this sample may be carry-over from other donors' samples.

This clonotype was found many times. This chain connects TRBV18 to TRBJ1-5; D ambiguous. Trimming removed 3 bases at V and 2 bases at J, with 8 bases between. This CDR3 is built from 14 residues. Per the germline V gene, CDR1 is KGHSH and CDR2 is LQKENI. The CDR3 DNA reads as TGTGCCAGCTCACCGTCGAGGGGCAATCAGCCCCAGCATTTT. This gives the protein CASSPSRGNQPQHF.

In its sample, this clonotype was seen many times. Because the CDR3 is missing its conserved closing phenylalanine or tryptophan, this is likely a read error. The DNA is omitted, as the CDR3 cannot be located on it reliably, and the CDR3 follows TCRdb's listing. The chain has TRBV7-2 and TRBJ2-1. Counting both end residues, the CDR3 totals 11 amino acids. Germline V gene sequence: CDR1 SGHTA, CDR2 FQGNSA. CDR3: CASSLKATSFL.

CDR3 sequence (DNA): TGTGCCAGCAGTGACACAGGGGTCAAAGCTTTCTTT. Translated, it gives CASSDTGVKAFF. This chain connects TRBV25-1 to TRBJ1-1, with 7 bases fitting TRBD1. The CDR3 sequence is 12 residues long. J gave up 9 bases and V 3 bases, and 4 bases lay outside the gene matches. Germline loops: CDR1 MGHDK, CDR2 SYGVNS.

This clonotype was seen once. The chain employs TRBV3-1 and TRBJ2-2; D is uncertain. Trimming left V 3 bases short and J 5 bases short, with 10 bases between. CDR1 LGHDT and CDR2 YNNKEL come from the germline V gene (reference sequence). The CDR3 contains 14 residues. The CDR3 nucleotides read TGTGCCAGCAGCCAGAGACAATCGACCGGGGAGCTGTTTTTT. Translated, it gives CASSQRQSTGELFF.

This clonotype appeared many times. The chain carries TRBV20-1 and TRBJ2-1, with no clear D. The V end was cut by 3 bases, the J end by 4 bases, with 16 bases between. CDR3 size: 15 residues. Germline-derived CDR1 and CDR2 are DFQATT and SNEGSKA (reference sequence). CDR3 in amino acids: CSASRLVSSYNEQFF. CDR3 nucleotide sequence: TGCAGTGCTAGCCGGTTAGTTTCTTCGTACAATGAGCAGTTCTTC.

This rearrangement joins TRBV29-1 to TRBJ2-5; 12 positions agree with TRBD1. Trimming cost V 7 bases and J 1 base; bases outside gene matches: 10. There are 16 residues in the CDR3. CDR1 SQVTM and CDR2 ANQGSEA come from the germline V gene. The CDR3 coding sequence is TGCAGCGCCGGTAAGGGACAGGGGGCGTTCCAAGAGACCCAGTACTTC. Protein product: CSAGKGQGAFQETQYF.

V gene TRBV10-3 combines with J gene TRBJ2-1, with D maybe TRBD1 (5 bases). Trimming cost V 3 bases and J 0 bases, with 9 bases left between them. CDR1 is ENHRY and CDR2 is SYGVKD in the germline V gene. The CDR3 has 15 amino acids. This CDR3 reads CAISDGASSYNEQFF. The CDR3 DNA sequence: TGTGCCATCAGTGATGGGGCGAGCTCCTACAATGAGCAGTTCTTC.

This clonotype was counted ten times or more. The chain combines TRBV6-5 with TRBJ2-2; 9 positions agree with TRBD2. Germline V gene lookup returns CDR1 MNHEY and CDR2 SVGAGI. J was trimmed by 1 base and V by 5 bases; bases with no gene match: 2. The CDR3 has 15 residues. CDR3 sequence (DNA): TGTGCCAGCAGTCTAGCGGGAATGAACACCGGGGAGCTGTTTTTT. It yields the protein CASSLAGMNTGELFF.

V gene TRBV5-1 combines with J gene TRBJ1-1; D call uncertain. Trimming removed 4 bases at V and 4 bases at J, with 14 bases between. Germline V gene data show CDR1 as SGHRS and CDR2 as YFSETQ. The CDR3 is made up of 14 amino acids. The DNA for the CDR3 is TGCGCCAGCAGCGACACGGGCCTATCCACTGAAGCTTTCTTT. It is translated as CASSDTGLSTEAFF.

The rearrangement links TRBV13 to TRBJ2-5, with D perhaps matching TRBD2 (7 bases). The CDR3 consists of 14 residues. The V gene's germline CDR1 is PRHDT and CDR2 FYEKMQ (reference sequence). With 8 bases removed from V and 2 bases from J, the gap between germline ends came to 15 bases. The CDR3 region is CASSAGAPQETQYF. DNA for the CDR3: TGTGCCAGCTCTGCGGGGGCACCTCAAGAGACCCAGTACTTC.

J is TRBJ1-5 and V is TRBV10-1; D perhaps matches TRBD1 (5 bases). Germline CDR1 is WNHNN and CDR2 is SYGVQD (reference sequence). CDR3 length equals 15 residues. Trimming pared 2 bases from V and 2 bases from J, leaving 10 bases between. CDR3 coding DNA: TGCGCCAGCAGTGAGGACAGCATCGGCAATCAGCCCCAGCATTTT. Protein sequence: CASSEDSIGNQPQHF.

This clonotype was observed at least ten times. This sequence joins TRBV29-1 and TRBJ1-2; a weak D match, TRBD1 (6 bases). The ends were cut back, 0 bases at V and 2 bases at J, with 7 bases in the middle. Germline V gene lookup returns CDR1 SQVTM and CDR2 ANQGSEA. The CDR3 contains 13 residues. Here the CDR3 reads CSVEETGNYGYTF. In nucleotides, the CDR3 is TGCAGCGTTGAAGAGACAGGAAACTATGGCTACACCTTC.

This clonotype was detected many times. The V gene is TRBV20-1, the J gene TRBJ2-1; tentatively, D is TRBD2 (6 bases). From germline, CDR1 is DFQATT and CDR2 SNEGSKA (reference sequence). The V end was cut by 3 bases, the J end by 6 bases, with 18 bases between. The CDR3 contains 15 residues. The CDR3 loop is CSASKPLAGINEQFF. The CDR3 DNA reads TGCAGTGCTAGTAAACCCCTGGCGGGGATCAATGAGCAGTTCTTC.

This sequence joins TRBV6-6 and TRBJ2-3; perhaps D is TRBD1 or TRBD2 (5 bases each). Trimming shortened V by 7 bases and J by 7 bases, and 18 bases separated the two germline ends. The CDR3 has 14 residues. CDR1 is MNHNY and CDR2 is SVGAGI in the germline V gene (reference sequence). The CDR3 loop is CASMRDLSTHTQYF. CDR3 coding DNA: TGTGCCAGCATGAGGGACCTTAGCACCCATACGCAGTATTTT.

At least ten counts were recorded for this clonotype. This sequence may be a read error, since a much larger clone differs from it by one base. This chain joins TRBV20-1 and TRBJ2-7, with D perhaps assigned TRBD1 or TRBD2 (5 bases each). CDR3 length equals 14 residues. With 3 bases removed from V and 6 bases from J, the gap between germline ends came to 18 bases. Per the germline V gene, CDR1 is DFQATT and CDR2 is SNEGSKA (reference sequence). Here the CDR3 reads CSARESGRLSEQYF. The CDR3 nucleotides read TGCAGTGCTAGGGAATCGGGACGGCTCTCCGAGCAGTACTTC.

The chain carries TRBV10-2 and TRBJ1-6; TRBD1 aligns across 8 bases. Germline V lookup: CDR1 WSHSY, CDR2 SAAADI. V lost 3 bases, J lost 8 bases, and 6 bases stayed unmatched. The CDR3 consists of 15 residues. The CDR3 loop is CASSDRDRSDSPLHF. DNA for the CDR3: TGCGCCAGCAGTGACCGGGACAGGTCTGATTCACCCCTCCACTTT.

The sample holds many counts of this clonotype. This rearrangement joins TRBV7-2 to TRBJ2-7; D uncertain. This CDR3 comprises 15 residues. Germline CDR1 is SGHTA and CDR2 is FQGNSA. Deletions cut 3 bases from V and 3 bases from J, with 15 bases between. The CDR3 nucleotides read TGTGCCAGCAGCTTCGTCGATGGGCAGCTCTACGAGCAGTACTTC. Protein product: CASSFVDGQLYEQYF.

In its sample, this clonotype was seen many times. The chain couples TRBV20-1 to TRBJ2-7; D unclear. This CDR3 has 15 residues. Deletions cut 3 bases from V and 2 bases from J, with 17 bases between. CDR1 and CDR2 (germline): DFQATT, SNEGSKA (reference sequence). The CDR3 DNA follows: TGCAGTGCTAGCCTCCCCCAGGCTGGTACCTACGAGCAGTACTTC. Translation: CSASLPQAGTYEQYF.

The rearrangement uses TRBV19 and TRBJ2-5, with TRBD1 identical over 9 bases. There are 18 residues in the CDR3. Germline values: CDR1 LNHDA, CDR2 SQIVND (reference sequence). Unmatched junction bases numbered 17, after V lost 4 bases and J lost 5 bases. The CDR3 sequence: CASSTGTGTSTGGETQYF. DNA of the CDR3: TGTGCCAGTAGTACCGGGACAGGGACAAGCACAGGTGGGGAGACCCAGTACTTC.

The chain has TRBV20-1 and TRBJ1-4, with 8 bases fitting TRBD1. Germline-derived CDR1 and CDR2 are DFQATT and SNEGSKA (reference sequence). The junction had 7 bases not matched to a gene; V was cut back by 3 bases and J by 7 bases. CDR3 length: 14 amino acids. The CDR3: CSASGQGLSEKLFF. CDR3 sequence (DNA): TGCAGTGCTAGCGGACAGGGCTTGAGTGAAAAACTGTTTTTT.

The chain has TRBV20-1 and TRBJ1-2, with 7 bases that match TRBD1. The J segment lost 5 bases and the V segment lost 2 bases, leaving 5 bases of the junction unmatched. Germline assignment: CDR1 DFQATT and CDR2 SNEGSKA (reference sequence). CDR3 length: 13 amino acids. The CDR3 sequence: CSARRDSEYGYTF. As DNA, the CDR3 is TGCAGTGCTAGAAGGGACAGTGAGTATGGCTACACCTTC.

This clonotype was detected ten times or more. The CDR3 bases are TGTGCCACCAGCCCCGGGAGGGCCATGTATTTT. Residues: CATSPGRAMYF. The chain is built from TRBV15 and TRBJ2-3; TRBD2 aligns across 8 bases. After removal of 5 bases from V and 14 bases from J, the junction contained 6 bases not matched to a gene. Germline-derived CDR1 and CDR2 are LNHNV and YYDKDF (reference sequence). The CDR3 spans 11 residues.

This clonotype was counted ten times or more. V and J are TRBV12-3 or TRBV12-4 and TRBJ2-3; the match to TRBD2 covers 7 bases. With 6 bases clipped from V and 4 bases from J, the junction kept 7 bases outside the gene matches. This CDR3 is built from 14 residues. CDR3 residues: CASSDLRESDTQYF. The CDR3 nucleotides are TGTGCCAGCAGCGACTTGCGGGAGTCAGATACGCAGTATTTT.

This sequence joins TRBV28 and TRBJ2-7; 7 bases map to TRBD1. The CDR3 spans 15 residues. Germline-derived CDR1 and CDR2 are MDHEN and SYDVKM. Trimming removed 3 bases from V and 6 bases from J; junction bases left unmatched: 11. The DNA of the CDR3 is TGTGCCAGCAGTTTGAGTACAGGGGTTTATTCCGAGCAGTACTTC. As protein: CASSLSTGVYSEQYF.

This clonotype has a handful of counts. The V gene is TRBV20-1, the J gene TRBJ1-5; possible D gene TRBD1, 6 bases. Germline CDR1 and CDR2: DFQATT and SNEGSKA (reference sequence). The CDR3 length is 13 residues. This CDR3 reads CSVDGGNNQPQHF. DNA of the CDR3: TGCAGCGTAGACGGGGGCAACAATCAGCCCCAGCATTTT.

To note about this clonotype: The missing conserved phenylalanine or tryptophan at the end of this CDR3 makes a read error likely. The V call is TRBV20-1, the J call TRBJ1-4; maybe TRBD1 (6 bases). With 4 bases removed from V and 4 bases from J, the gap between germline ends came to 10 bases. Germline V CDR1 and CDR2: DFQATT, SNEGSKA (reference sequence). The CDR3 runs to 13 residues. This CDR3 reads CSAIGQRNEKLFL. CDR3 coding DNA: TGCAGTGCTATTGGACAGCGTAATGAAAAACTGTTTCTT.